This T cell receptor (beta chain) was sequenced for a study of OX40 agonist ivuxolimab in advanced cancers. Study-wide context: Ivuxolimab doses were 0.01, 0.1, 0.3, 1.5, 3 or 10 mg/kg every 2 weeks.

Autoimmune disease history or systemic immunosuppression was exclusionary. Sampling times: baseline, cycle 4 day 1, cycle 7 day 1. The length of the CDR3 is 16 residues. The ends lost 4 bases at V and 1 base at J; junction bases unmatched: 2. Germline loops: CDR1 MNHNS, CDR2 SASEGT. Study outcomes and limitations: At doses 0.1 to 3.0 mg/kg, CD4+ and CD8+ clones expanded.

Here immunoSEQ multiplex PCR was the method, and the copy in TCRdb shows in-frame clones only, minus some. The sample includes more than 75,000 clones, 84% of them seen just once. In regard to this clone: Its cognate antigen is unknown.

This receptor was identified in an adult with an advanced solid tumor such as melanoma, head and neck, liver or kidney cancer. The chain is built from TRBV6-1 and TRBJ2-5; 14 bases agree with TRBD2. The sample in question was CD4+ or CD8+ T cells sorted from blood, obtained in a trial of the OX40 agonist ivuxolimab. The CDR3 DNA is TGTGCCAGCAGTGTAGGGACTAGCGGGGGCCAAGAGACCCAGTACTTC. It encodes CASSVGTSGGQETQYF.